The 21 T cell receptor beta chains below all came from one sample that was sequenced in a study of human T cells and chemical hapten exposure. TCRdb reanalysed the RACE reads using MiXCR and keeps one entry per CDR3 protein. This table holds a few hundred thousand distinct CDR3 sequences, 6% to 7% found once. Time point reported: patch test 2, 6 weeks after DPC sensitization. Treatment defined: therapeutic diphenylcyclopropenone sensitization with weekly scalp DPC. The sample was whole blood, taken in connection with sensitization to the hapten diphenylcyclopropenone (DPC). The receptors derive from a woman between 18 and 29 years old with alopecia areata. Some clones in this sample may be carry-over from other donors' samples.

This clonotype has a handful of counts. V usage is TRBV5-1 and J usage is TRBJ2-1, with no clear D. The ends were cut back, 0 bases at V and 4 bases at J, with 11 bases in the middle. The CDR3 has 15 amino acids. Germline lookup yields CDR1 SGHRS and CDR2 YFSETQ. The CDR3 DNA follows: TGCGCCAGCAGCTTGGGTCAGGCCTTTTACAATGAGCAGTTCTTC. This encodes CASSLGQAFYNEQFF.

This clonotype was counted between two and nine times. This chain joins TRBV12-3 or TRBV12-4 and TRBJ1-2; D unresolved. This CDR3 contains 15 residues. With 7 bases removed from V and 0 bases from J, the gap between germline ends came to 15 bases. The CDR3 region is CASTVLTNSNYGYTF. The DNA of the CDR3 is TGTGCCAGCACCGTGTTGACTAACTCTAACTATGGCTACACCTTC.

The V gene is TRBV6-5, the J gene TRBJ2-5, with unresolved D. This CDR3 is built from 14 residues. Trimming stripped 7 bases from V and 2 bases from J, with 14 bases between. The germline CDR1 and CDR2 sequences are MNHEY and SVGAGI. The CDR3 DNA sequence: TGTGCCAGCACTGATCATTCTGAGCAAGAGACCCAGTACTTC. Its translation is CASTDHSEQETQYF.

V and J are TRBV18 and TRBJ2-6, with a weak D call TRBD2 (5 bases). Germline V lookup: CDR1 KGHSH, CDR2 LQKENI. Trimming took off 4 bases at V and 0 bases at J, with 10 bases between the two ends. CDR3 length: 16 amino acids. The CDR3 spells CASSLLAGSGANVLTF. In DNA, the CDR3 is TGTGCCAGCTCACTTCTGGCGGGCTCTGGGGCCAACGTCCTGACTTTC.

The chain uses TRBV20-1 and TRBJ1-1, with a tentative D call TRBD1 (5 bases). Per the germline V gene, CDR1 is DFQATT and CDR2 is SNEGSKA (reference sequence). V was shortened by 2 bases and J by 1 base, with 8 bases between the two germline ends. This CDR3 spans 13 amino acids. Here the CDR3 reads CSARRQRNTEAFF. The CDR3 nucleotides read TGCAGTGCTAGACGACAGAGGAACACTGAAGCTTTCTTT.

This clonotype was detected ten times or more. The rearrangement uses TRBV5-1 and TRBJ1-1; tentatively, D is TRBD1 (6 bases). In germline, CDR1 is SGHRS, CDR2 YFSETQ. CDR3 size: 14 residues. Trimming removed 2 bases at V and 4 bases at J, with 12 bases between. The CDR3 is CASSFTGAGTEAFF. The CDR3 coding sequence is TGCGCCAGCAGCTTCACGGGGGCTGGCACTGAAGCTTTCTTT.

This clonotype occurred many times. The chain joins TRBV12-3 or TRBV12-4 to TRBJ2-3; 16 bases fit TRBD2. The CDR3 has 13 amino acids. V shed 5 bases and J 13 bases; nucleotides not matched to a gene: 3. CDR3 nucleotide sequence: TGTGCCAGCAGTGGGACTAGCGGGGGGGCGAAGTATTTT. This encodes CASSGTSGGAKYF.

This chain joins TRBV7-2 and TRBJ1-5; D gene uncertain. V dropped 5 bases and J dropped 0 bases, with 11 bases sitting between them. The germline gives CDR1 SGHTA, CDR2 FQGNSA. This CDR3 is built from 15 residues. The chain's CDR3 is CASSPIASSNQPQHF. As DNA, the CDR3 is TGTGCCAGCAGCCCCATTGCAAGTAGCAATCAGCCCCAGCATTTT.

The table lists this clonotype with a few counts. The chain is built from TRBV20-1 and TRBJ2-4; 10 bases match TRBD2. The length of the CDR3 is 16 residues. Germline V gene data show CDR1 as DFQATT and CDR2 as SNEGSKA (reference sequence). V gave up 0 bases and J gave up 6 bases; unmatched junction bases: 8. The CDR3 DNA reads as TGCAGTGCTAGAGATGCTAGCGGGGGTCTTGGAAACATTCAGTACTTC. It is translated as CSARDASGGLGNIQYF.

This clonotype was detected a few times. J is TRBJ1-3 and V is TRBV5-6; 9 bases fit TRBD1. This CDR3 has 13 residues. CDR1 and CDR2 (germline): SGHDT, YYEEEE. J lost 6 bases, V lost 3 bases, and 1 base had no gene match. Here the CDR3 reads CASSWDRANTIYF. As DNA, the CDR3 is TGTGCCAGCAGCTGGGACAGGGCAAACACCATATATTTT.

The V gene is TRBV19, the J gene TRBJ2-3; a possible D gene is TRBD2 (5 bases). In germline, CDR1 is LNHDA, CDR2 SQIVND (reference sequence). V lost 5 bases to trimming and J lost 2 bases, with 11 bases between them. This CDR3 spans 14 amino acids. The CDR3, as DNA: TGTGCCAGTAGTGGATCGGGATTCACAGATACGCAGTATTTT. Translation gives CASSGSGFTDTQYF.

This clonotype was seen repeatedly, ten times or more. This chain joins TRBV4-3 and TRBJ2-7, with D perhaps matching TRBD1 (6 bases). From germline, CDR1 is LGHNA and CDR2 YSLEER. The V and J ends lost 3 bases and 1 base respectively, with 10 bases between them. The CDR3 totals 14 residues. CDR3 loop: CASSHRDTSYEQYF. CDR3 coding DNA: TGCGCCAGCAGCCACAGGGACACTTCCTACGAGCAGTACTTC.

The CDR3 DNA reads as TGTGCCAGCAGCCCACTGTGGAGCGGTGAGCAGTTCTTC. Translated: CASSPLWSGEQFF. The V call is TRBV7-2, the J call TRBJ2-1, with a tentative D call TRBD2 (5 bases). CDR3 length: 13 residues. V was clipped by 5 bases and J by 9 bases, with 14 bases between them. Germline CDR1 reads SGHTA; CDR2 reads FQGNSA.

This clonotype was seen a few times. The chain carries TRBV28 and TRBJ2-1; 13 bases are a match to TRBD2. The length of the CDR3 is 17 residues. CDR1 MDHEN and CDR2 SYDVKM come from the germline V gene. V lost 5 bases and J lost 8; bases outside the gene matches: 12. The CDR3 nucleotides are TGTGCCAGCAGTACGCCCACCCGACTAGCGGGGGGCCATGAGCAGTTCTTC. Translated, it gives CASSTPTRLAGGHEQFF.

The J gene is TRBJ2-4, the V gene TRBV7-2, with 7 bases aligning to TRBD1. Losses at the gene ends were 2 bases for V and 0 bases for J; bases not matched to a gene: 4. The germline V gene encodes CDR1 SGHTA and CDR2 FQGNSA. The CDR3 has 16 residues. The CDR3 sequence: CASSLPRTGAKNIQYF. The DNA for the CDR3 is TGTGCCAGCAGCTTACCAAGGACAGGAGCCAAAAACATTCAGTACTTC.

In this sample, this clonotype turned up many times. The chain links TRBV6-5 to TRBJ1-1, with D perhaps TRBD1 (6 bases). The CDR3 consists of 14 residues. Germline V gives CDR1 MNHEY, CDR2 SVGAGI. V was pared by 2 bases and J by 4 bases, with 11 bases between. CDR3 in DNA: TGTGCCAGCAGTTACGGGGGGCTCTCCACTGAAGCTTTCTTT. Translating gives CASSYGGLSTEAFF.

The sample holds many counts of this clonotype. This chain joins TRBV29-1 and TRBJ2-3; D perhaps matches TRBD1 (7 bases). The CDR3 extends over 16 amino acids. The V gene lost 6 bases and the J gene lost 5 bases, with 24 bases spanning the gap. Germline V gene lookup returns CDR1 SQVTM and CDR2 ANQGSEA. Written as DNA, the CDR3 is TGCAGCGTGGCCGGGGGACAGAGTCTCGCAGGAGATACGCAGTATTTT. Translating it yields CSVAGGQSLAGDTQYF.

The V and J genes are TRBV7-2 and TRBJ2-1, with unresolved D. This CDR3 has 15 residues. The germline V and J ends were trimmed by 2 bases and 4 bases, with 12 bases remaining between them. Germline V gives CDR1 SGHTA, CDR2 FQGNSA. The chain's CDR3 is CASSLNPLLYNEQFF. CDR3 sequence (DNA): TGTGCCAGCAGCTTAAACCCCCTTTTATACAATGAGCAGTTCTTC.

This clonotype was observed a few times. The chain couples TRBV4-3 to TRBJ2-7; 7 nucleotides agree with TRBD1. The V gene end was trimmed by 0 bases and the J gene end by 3 bases; junction bases not matched to a gene: 5. The CDR3 has 15 amino acids. Germline CDR1 is LGHNA and CDR2 is YSLEER. The CDR3 loop reads CASSQDRDSDYEQYF. CDR3 bases: TGCGCCAGCAGCCAAGATCGGGACAGCGACTACGAGCAGTACTTC.

The V call is TRBV5-6, the J call TRBJ2-4; the match to TRBD2 covers 8 bases. The CDR3 length is 14 residues. CDR1 and CDR2 (germline): SGHDT, YYEEEE. Trimming removed 7 bases from V and 2 bases from J; junction bases left unmatched: 5. The chain's CDR3 is CASGPGGTKNIQYF. The CDR3 DNA is TGTGCCAGCGGTCCGGGAGGGACCAAAAACATTCAGTACTTC.

This clonotype appeared many times. This chain links TRBV6-1 with TRBJ2-7, with 8 bases identical to TRBD2. Germline lookup yields CDR1 MNHNS and CDR2 SASEGT. The CDR3 contains 14 residues. Trimming at V came to 9 bases and at J to 3 bases, leaving 10 bases not matched to a gene. CDR3 residues: CASAGGRVNYEQYF. The CDR3 DNA reads as TGTGCCAGTGCGGGGGGCCGTGTAAACTACGAGCAGTACTTC.